This T cell receptor beta chain originates from a study of shared clonotypes between healthy human individuals. The V end was cut by 0 bases, the J end by 1 base, with 16 bases between. The CDR3 is 17 residues long. CDR1 SGDLS and CDR2 YYNGEE come from the germline V gene. Only in-frame clones appear in the TCRdb table, and some are missing; sequencing was by immunoSEQ multiplex PCR. This table holds just under 350,000 clones, roughly 80% found once. The TCR sequence derives from a man aged 25-40 years in good health. What was sequenced was memory CD4+ T cells sorted from blood. Subset defined: CD45RA-negative fraction. V usage is TRBV9 and J usage is TRBJ1-1; D possibly corresponds to TRBD1 (5 bases). Written as DNA, the CDR3 is TGTGCCAGCAGCGTAGACAGGAGTGGCCACCCGAACACTGAAGCTTTCTTT. Translation gives CASSVDRSGHPNTEAFF.